This T cell receptor beta chain was documented in a study of blood T cell repertoires in COVID-19 (dated by TCRdb to the early 2020s). Concerning the study at large: Samples covering the acute and convalescent phases of COVID-19 were provided by collaborators in the United States, Italy and Spain. The repertoires were released in a freely available public database intended as a resource for research on the immune response to SARS-CoV-2. The dataset comprised deeply sampled blood TCRbeta repertoires from subjects exposed to, actively infected with, or recovered from COVID-19. Where HLA class I and class II types were available, the types were taken from metadata supplied by the sample provider, not from assay-based typing. The prospective study material was composed of cDNA or gDNA derived from T cells, B-cell-depleted T cells, or PBMCs. Nearly every sample came with metadata listing a de-identified subject ID, COVID-19 status, age in years and sex. The samples were drawn from the first 160 participants of the ongoing ImmuneRACE study and from 1,254 subjects provided by 6 global collaborators. Study-level results and caveats: The amount of clinical and demographic metadata varied by source and participant and was provided uncurated.

Whole blood was collected in K2EDTA tubes by collaborating institutions according to the institutions' own protocols. Collaborator samples were shipped for TCRbeta analysis as frozen whole blood, isolated PBMCs, or DNA extracted from either sample type. Based on the germline V gene, the CDR1 and CDR2 sequences are MNHEY and SVGAGI. Trimmed from V: 7 bases; trimmed from J: 3 bases; junction bases lacking a gene match: 12. The CDR3 spans 15 residues, from the cysteine through the phenylalanine. The retained sequence is limited to the CDR3, 45 bases, with the frame set at the first base. The immunoSEQ Assay, a bias-controlled multiplex PCR, was used to amplify TCRbeta CDR3 regions from genomic DNA. The original methods were these. Nucleated cell counts per sample were estimated from amplification of reference gene primers within the assay. To quantify the absolute abundance of each unique TCRbeta CDR3 rearrangement, sequence reads were collapsed and filtered. For each sample, productive Simpson clonality was calculated as the square root of Simpson's diversity index across productive rearrangements. Here the immuneACCESS table is served through TCRdb, limited to in-frame sequences with V and J called. Missing clones are a known gap in these copies; in checked studies unresolved V genes cover under half, and the rest lacks a known reason. That table is the source of V, J and clone size, and D and trimming were worked out from the DNA. This sample lists 70,000 or so clones; around four fifths were detected once. The biggest ten clones account for 9% to 10% of the sample.

Of note for this clone: There is no known antigen for this receptor. No much larger clone is present one base from it, and per-base qualities are unavailable.

This receptor chain uses TRBV6-5 and TRBJ2-7, with TRBD1 matching 7 junction bases. This clonotype was obtained from a human donor in a cohort sampled during active COVID-19. Sequencing used peripheral blood. The nucleotide sequence reads as follows: TGTGCCAGCACCACCGGGACAGTACTTTACTACGAGCAGTACTTC. It specifies CASTTGTVLYYEQYF.